These T cell receptor beta chains were read from a single sample in a study of T cell responses to AZD1222 COVID-19 vaccine. Profiling relied on immunoSEQ multiplex PCR, and the TCRdb table lists in-frame clones only, not all of them. The table shows over 85,000 clones, with around 83% occurring only once. Sequenced here: peripheral blood, sampled on day 0 of AZD1222 vaccination. The receptors originated from an adult in good health. Each CDR3 is given with its conserved first and last residue. Fields, in order: clone size, V gene, D gene, J gene, CDR3 protein, CDR3 DNA. The D gene is left open where the match is weak. Only part of the rows carry a size: once, few, many, or a class if the clone is expanded.

.	TRBV5-1	.	TRBJ1-1	CASSPRGAQVEAFF	TGCGCCAGCAGCCCTCGGGGGGCCCAGGTTGAAGCTTTCTTT
.	TRBV28	.	TRBJ1-2	CASSLWGVGYGYTF	TGTGCCAGCAGTTTATGGGGAGTAGGCTATGGCTACACCTTC
.	TRBV9	.	TRBJ2-2	CASNTGGAITGELFF	TGTGCCAGCAATACTGGGGGCGCGATAACCGGGGAGCTGTTTTTT
.	TRBV7-9	TRBD1	TRBJ1-2	CASREDRAFGYTF	TGTGCCAGCAGGGAGGACAGGGCCTTTGGCTACACCTTC
.	TRBV7-2	TRBD2	TRBJ2-4	CASSSGGVGGKNIQYF	TGTGCCAGCAGCTCAGGAGGTGTCGGGGGGAAAAACATTCAGTACTTC
.	TRBV28	.	TRBJ1-3	CASSLDPAFGNTIYF	TGTGCCAGCAGTTTAGACCCTGCTTTCGGAAACACCATATATTTT
once	TRBV27	TRBD1	TRBJ2-1	CASSHTGTQGAYNEQFF	TGTGCCAGCAGTCATACCGGGACACAGGGGGCCTACAATGAGCAGTTCTTC
.	TRBV7-9	.	TRBJ2-1	CASSRLDEQFF	TGTGCCAGCAGCCGGTTAGATGAGCAGTTCTTC
.	TRBV7-3	.	TRBJ2-7	CASSRDNSYEQYF	TGTGCCAGCAGCCGGGACAACTCCTACGAGCAGTACTTC
.	TRBV5-1	TRBD2	TRBJ2-1	CASSKGLAGERGNEQFF	TGCGCCAGCAGCAAGGGACTAGCGGGAGAACGAGGCAATGAGCAGTTCTTC
.	TRBV27	.	TRBJ2-7	CASSFQRGRAGGHYEQYF	TGTGCCAGCAGCTTCCAGAGGGGGCGGGCGGGGGGCCACTACGAGCAGTACTTC
once	TRBV4-1	TRBD1	TRBJ1-2	CASRPGQAELHGYTF	TGCGCCAGCAGACCCGGACAGGCGGAGCTGCATGGCTACACCTTC
.	TRBV15	.	TRBJ1-1	CATSRDWTRGISDTEAFF	TGTGCCACCAGCAGAGATTGGACGCGCGGGATCTCGGACACTGAAGCTTTCTTT
.	TRBV18	.	TRBJ1-2	CASSPPPGNNYGYTF	TGTGCCAGCTCACCACCGCCAGGGAATAACTATGGCTACACCTTC
.	TRBV5-5	.	TRBJ2-3	CASSLAVTDTQYF	TGTGCCAGCAGCTTGGCTGTCACAGATACGCAGTATTTT
.	TRBV16	.	TRBJ1-2	CASSQSGWGDGYTF	TGTGCCAGCAGCCAATCGGGCTGGGGGGATGGCTACACCTTC
.	TRBV5-1	.	TRBJ1-5	CASSTDTNQPQHF	TGCGCCAGCAGCACAGACACCAATCAGCCCCAGCATTTT
.	TRBV29-1	.	TRBJ2-3	CSVPTGLGTDTQYF	TGCAGCGTACCCACAGGGTTGGGGACAGATACGCAGTATTTT
.	TRBV30	TRBD2	TRBJ2-7	CASHPGGYEQYF	TGTGCCTCCCATCCGGGGGGCTACGAGCAGTACTTC
once	TRBV6-5	TRBD1	TRBJ2-7	CASSKPGQGTREQYF	TGTGCCAGCAGTAAACCGGGACAGGGAACGAGGGAGCAGTACTTC
.	TRBV3-1/TRBV3-2	TRBD2	TRBJ2-3	CASSLGTSVADTQYF	TGTGCCAGCAGCCTCGGGACTAGCGTGGCAGATACGCAGTATTTT
.	TRBV6-2/TRBV6-3	TRBD1	TRBJ1-1	CASSYLGTGTEAFF	TGTGCCAGCAGTTACCTAGGGACAGGCACTGAAGCTTTCTTT
.	TRBV9	.	TRBJ2-3	CASSGAWDTQYF	TGTGCCAGCAGCGGGGCGTGGGATACGCAGTATTTT
.	TRBV15	TRBD1	TRBJ1-1	CATSGGGQGVTEAFF	TGTGCCACCAGCGGGGGGGGACAGGGCGTCACTGAAGCTTTCTTT
.	TRBV5-1	TRBD1	TRBJ1-1	CASSLAGTGDGAFF	TGCGCCAGCAGCTTGGCTGGGACAGGGGACGGAGCTTTCTTT
.	TRBV6-5	TRBD2	TRBJ2-1	CASNGRANEQFF	TGTGCCAGCAACGGGAGGGCCAATGAGCAGTTCTTC
few	TRBV28	TRBD1	TRBJ2-7	CASSLQGGPGEQYF	TGTGCCAGCAGTTTACAAGGGGGCCCGGGGGAGCAGTACTTC
.	TRBV5-8	TRBD1	TRBJ2-5	CASSPDRGRIQETQYF	TGTGCCAGCAGCCCCGACAGGGGTCGTATACAAGAGACCCAGTACTTC
.	TRBV28	TRBD2	TRBJ2-5	CASRAGVETQYF	TGTGCCAGCCGTGCGGGGGTTGAGACCCAGTACTTC
.	TRBV7-2	TRBD2	TRBJ2-1	CASSLVAAGGRQFF	TGTGCCAGCAGCTTAGTAGCTGCGGGAGGACGGCAGTTCTTC
.	TRBV6-5	TRBD1	TRBJ2-4	CASSYGQGLQNIQYF	TGTGCCAGCAGTTACGGACAGGGCCTACAAAACATTCAGTACTTC
.	TRBV28	TRBD1	TRBJ1-1	CASTLGDRDMNTEAFF	TGTGCCAGCACCCTTGGGGACAGGGACATGAACACTGAAGCTTTCTTT
.	TRBV30	.	TRBJ2-7	CAWNLGYEQYF	TGTGCCTGGAACCTCGGCTACGAGCAGTACTTC
.	TRBV6-4	.	TRBJ2-1	CASSDTNRRGEQFF	TGTGCCAGCAGTGATACCAACCGTCGGGGTGAGCAGTTCTTC
.	TRBV19	TRBD1	TRBJ2-2	CASSAPGQGKTGELFF	TGTGCCAGTAGTGCTCCGGGACAGGGAAAAACCGGGGAGCTGTTTTTT
few	TRBV5-1	.	TRBJ1-1	CASSSRWGTEAFF	TGCGCAAGCAGTAGTAGGTGGGGCACTGAAGCTTTCTTT
.	TRBV7-8	TRBD2	TRBJ2-6	CASSLGLWGGSGANVLTF	TGTGCCAGCAGCCTCGGGTTATGGGGAGGGTCTGGGGCCAACGTCCTGACTTTC
.	TRBV28	TRBD1	TRBJ2-7	CATSSNRGQDEQYF	TGTGCCACCTCGTCAAACAGGGGGCAAGACGAGCAGTACTTC
few	TRBV6-2/TRBV6-3	.	TRBJ1-4	CASSRRGAGESEKLFF	TGTGCCAGCAGCCGGCGGGGGGCAGGGGAGTCTGAAAAACTGTTTTTT
.	TRBV2	.	TRBJ2-7	CASRAGIPTYEQYF	TGTGCCAGCAGGGCGGGGATCCCCACCTACGAGCAGTACTTC
.	TRBV4-3	.	TRBJ1-1	CASSRDPGAPEAFF	TGCGCCAGCAGCCGGGACCCCGGGGCCCCTGAAGCTTTCTTT
.	TRBV6-4	.	TRBJ1-2	CASSDSVSRRYTF	TGTGCCAGCAGTGACTCAGTCAGCCGTCGCTACACCTTC
.	TRBV7-2	.	TRBJ2-4	CASSLGPGAKNIQYF	TGTGCCAGCAGCTTAGGACCGGGAGCCAAAAACATTCAGTACTTC
.	TRBV6-5	.	TRBJ1-1	CASTNDRLNTEAFF	TGTGCCAGCACTAATGACAGGTTGAACACTGAAGCTTTCTTT
few	TRBV5-1	.	TRBJ2-2	CASSLERVPGELFF	TGCGCCAGCAGCTTGGAAAGGGTCCCAGGGGAGCTGTTTTTT
.	TRBV4-2	.	TRBJ1-1	CASSQTTGATEAFF	TGTGCCAGCAGCCAAACCACTGGGGCCACTGAAGCTTTCTTT
.	TRBV4-2	.	TRBJ2-2	CASSPRDLSGELFF	TGTGCCAGCAGCCCTAGGGACCTGTCAGGGGAGCTGTTTTTT
once	TRBV2	.	TRBJ1-4	CAVDSPGLFF	TGTGCCGTTGACAGCCCGGGACTGTTTTTT
few	TRBV6-2/TRBV6-3	.	TRBJ2-5	CASSYSGRDERETQYF	TGTGCCAGCAGTTATTCAGGCAGGGATGAAAGAGAGACCCAGTACTTC
.	TRBV4-2	TRBD1	TRBJ1-5	CASSQGTGGDQPQHF	TGTGCCAGCAGCCAAGGGACAGGGGGCGACCAGCCCCAGCATTTT
.	TRBV6-2/TRBV6-3	.	TRBJ1-5	CASSRQENSNQPQHF	TGTGCCAGCAGTCGACAGGAGAATAGCAATCAGCCCCAGCATTTT
.	TRBV6-4	.	TRBJ2-1	CASSDSGEGNEQFF	TGTGCCAGCAGTGACTCGGGAGAGGGGAATGAGCAGTTCTTC
.	TRBV5-6	TRBD2	TRBJ2-5	CASSAGTSGRRGKGAQYF	TGTGCCAGCAGCGCAGGGACTAGCGGGAGGAGGGGGAAAGGGGCCCAGTACTTC
.	TRBV28	TRBD2	TRBJ2-1	CASSLTSGGLGSQFF	TGTGCCAGCAGTTTAACCAGCGGGGGGTTAGGGAGCCAGTTCTTC
.	TRBV30	.	TRBJ1-5	CAWSVRGGLQPQHF	TGTGCCTGGAGTGTACGGGGGGGCCTTCAGCCCCAGCATTTT
.	TRBV5-1	TRBD1	TRBJ2-2	CASSLEGGGGELFF	TGCGCCAGCAGCTTGGAAGGGGGCGGCGGGGAGCTGTTTTTT
.	TRBV29-1	TRBD1	TRBJ2-7	CSVVVTGGYEQYF	TGCAGCGTTGTGGTGACAGGGGGGTACGAGCAGTACTTC
.	TRBV28	.	TRBJ2-7	CASSLRASESYEQYF	TGTGCCAGCAGTTTAAGGGCTAGCGAGTCCTACGAGCAGTACTTC
.	TRBV28	.	TRBJ1-3	CASNSRSSGNTIYF	TGTGCCAGCAACTCACGCAGCTCTGGAAACACCATATATTTT